The clone carrying this T cell receptor (beta chain) was picked up many times. Its target is not known. Separate cDNA molecules each had unique molecular identifiers attached to them. In TCRdb, the 5' RACE reads were re-called with MiXCR into one record per CDR3 protein. The repertoire has about 34,000 distinct CDR3 sequences, 5% to 7% of them found once; the top ten carry 7.5% to 8%. The data were taken from a study of early T cells in non-severe SARS-CoV-2 infection. The wider study: Alpha and beta chains were unpaired, from unsorted whole-blood bulk RNA. Study-wide results and caveats: Database matching using VDJdb favored anti-spike CD8 responses, with private and CD4 specificities left missing.

The specimen was whole blood. This clonotype originated in an adult who was a healthcare worker with PCR-confirmed SARS-CoV-2 infection or an uninfected control (not recorded which).

In nucleotides, the CDR3 is TGTGCCAGCAGCTTAGACGGCTATGGCTACACCTTC. Amino acids: CASSLDGYGYTF. The chain uses TRBV7-9 and TRBJ1-2; D is unresolved. The V end was cut by 1 base, the J end by 4 bases, with 4 bases between. CDR3 length: 12 amino acids. Looked up from germline, CDR1 is SEHNR and CDR2 is FQNEAQ (reference sequence).